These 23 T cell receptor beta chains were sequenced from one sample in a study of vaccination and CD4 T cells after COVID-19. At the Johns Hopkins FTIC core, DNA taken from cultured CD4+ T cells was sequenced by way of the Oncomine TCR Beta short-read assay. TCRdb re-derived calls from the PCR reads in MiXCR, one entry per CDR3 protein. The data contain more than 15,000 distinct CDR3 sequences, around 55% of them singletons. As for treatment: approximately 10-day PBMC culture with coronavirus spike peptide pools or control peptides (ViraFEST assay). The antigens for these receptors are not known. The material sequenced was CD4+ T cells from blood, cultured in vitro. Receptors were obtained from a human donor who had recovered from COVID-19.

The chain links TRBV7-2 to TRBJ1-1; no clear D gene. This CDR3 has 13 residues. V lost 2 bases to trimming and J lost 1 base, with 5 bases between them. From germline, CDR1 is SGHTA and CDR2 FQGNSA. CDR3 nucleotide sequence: TGTGCCAGCAGCTTACAGACGAACACTGAAGCTTTCTTT. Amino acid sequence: CASSLQTNTEAFF.

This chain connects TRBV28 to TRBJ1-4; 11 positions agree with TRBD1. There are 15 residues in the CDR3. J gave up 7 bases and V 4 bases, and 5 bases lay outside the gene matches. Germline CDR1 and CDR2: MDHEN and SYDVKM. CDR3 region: CASSSGGTGGEKLFF. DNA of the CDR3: TGTGCCAGCAGTTCGGGGGGGACAGGGGGTGAAAAACTGTTTTTT.

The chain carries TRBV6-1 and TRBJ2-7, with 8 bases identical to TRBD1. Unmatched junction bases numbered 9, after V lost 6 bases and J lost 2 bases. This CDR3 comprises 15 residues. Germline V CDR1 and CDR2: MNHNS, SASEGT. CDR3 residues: CASRLRDRITYEQYF. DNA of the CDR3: TGTGCCAGCAGGCTCCGGGACAGGATTACCTACGAGCAGTACTTC.

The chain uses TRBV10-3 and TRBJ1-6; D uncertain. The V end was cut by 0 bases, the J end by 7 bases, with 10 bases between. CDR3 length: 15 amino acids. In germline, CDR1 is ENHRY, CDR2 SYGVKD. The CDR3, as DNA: TGTGCCATCAGTGAGTCGTACTATAACAATTCACCCCTCCACTTT. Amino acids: CAISESYYNNSPLHF.

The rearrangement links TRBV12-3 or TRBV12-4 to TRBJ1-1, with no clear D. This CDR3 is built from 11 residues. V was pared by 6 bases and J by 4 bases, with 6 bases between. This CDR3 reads CASRRGTEAFF. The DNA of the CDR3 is TGTGCCAGCAGGCGGGGCACTGAAGCTTTCTTT.

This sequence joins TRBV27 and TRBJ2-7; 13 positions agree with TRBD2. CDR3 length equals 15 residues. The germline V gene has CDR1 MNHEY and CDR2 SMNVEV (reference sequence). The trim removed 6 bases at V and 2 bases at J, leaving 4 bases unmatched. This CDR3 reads CASSPGTSGTYEQYF. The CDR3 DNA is TGTGCCAGCAGCCCGGGGACTAGCGGGACCTACGAGCAGTACTTC.

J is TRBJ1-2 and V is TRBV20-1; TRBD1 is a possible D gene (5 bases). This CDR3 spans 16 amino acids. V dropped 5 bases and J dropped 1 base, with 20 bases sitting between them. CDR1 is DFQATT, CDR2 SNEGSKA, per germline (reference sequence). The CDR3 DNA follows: TGCAGTGCTTTAACACGGGACGACACATATAACTATGGCTACACCTTC. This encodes CSALTRDDTYNYGYTF.

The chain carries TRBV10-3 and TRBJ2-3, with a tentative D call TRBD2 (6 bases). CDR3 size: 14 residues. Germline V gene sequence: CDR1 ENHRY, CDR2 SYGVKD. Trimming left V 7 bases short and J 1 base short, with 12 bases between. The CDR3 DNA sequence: TGTGCCATCATGGGGCGGGACCGCACAGATACGCAGTATTTT. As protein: CAIMGRDRTDTQYF.

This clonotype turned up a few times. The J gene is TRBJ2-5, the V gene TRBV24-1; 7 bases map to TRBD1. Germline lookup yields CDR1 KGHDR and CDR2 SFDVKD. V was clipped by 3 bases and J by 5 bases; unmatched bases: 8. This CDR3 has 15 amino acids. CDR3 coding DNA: TGTGCCACCAGTGATCCGTCCCGGGACAGTGAGACCCAGTACTTC. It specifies CATSDPSRDSETQYF.

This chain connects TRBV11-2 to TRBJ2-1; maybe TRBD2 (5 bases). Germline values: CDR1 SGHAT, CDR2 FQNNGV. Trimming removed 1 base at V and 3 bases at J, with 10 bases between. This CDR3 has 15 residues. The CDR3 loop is CASSLGRGNYNEQFF. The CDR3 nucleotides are TGTGCCAGCAGCTTAGGTAGAGGGAACTACAATGAGCAGTTCTTC.

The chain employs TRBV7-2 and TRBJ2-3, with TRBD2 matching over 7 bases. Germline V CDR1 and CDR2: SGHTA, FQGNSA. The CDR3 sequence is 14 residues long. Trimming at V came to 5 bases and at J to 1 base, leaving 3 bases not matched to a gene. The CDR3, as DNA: TGTGCCAGCAGCATAACTAGCGGCACAGATACGCAGTATTTT. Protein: CASSITSGTDTQYF.

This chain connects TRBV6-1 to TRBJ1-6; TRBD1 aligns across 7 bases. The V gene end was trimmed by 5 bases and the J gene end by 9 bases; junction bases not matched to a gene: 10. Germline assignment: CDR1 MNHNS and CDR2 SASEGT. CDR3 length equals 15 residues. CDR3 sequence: CASSLTGTVTSPLHF. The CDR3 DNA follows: TGTGCCAGCAGTCTAACCGGGACAGTAACTTCACCCCTCCACTTT.

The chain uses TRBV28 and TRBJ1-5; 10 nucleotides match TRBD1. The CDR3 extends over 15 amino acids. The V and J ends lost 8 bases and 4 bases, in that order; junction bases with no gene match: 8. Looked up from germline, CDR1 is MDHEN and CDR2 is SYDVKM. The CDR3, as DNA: TGTGCCAGCCGGGACAGGGGATTAGAAAATCAGCCCCAGCATTTT. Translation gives CASRDRGLENQPQHF. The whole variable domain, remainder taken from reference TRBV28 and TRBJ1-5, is DVKVTQSSRYLVKRTGEKVFLECVQDMDHENMFWYRQDPGLGLRLIYFSYDVKMKEKGDIPEGYSVSREKKERFSLILESASTNQTSMYLCASRDRGLENQPQHFGDGTRLSIL.

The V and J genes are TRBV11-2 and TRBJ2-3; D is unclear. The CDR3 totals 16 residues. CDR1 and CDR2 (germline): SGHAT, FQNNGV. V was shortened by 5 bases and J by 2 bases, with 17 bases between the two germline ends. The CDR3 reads CASSLWSRINTDTQYF. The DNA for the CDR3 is TGTGCCAGCAGCCTCTGGTCGAGAATAAACACAGATACGCAGTATTTT.

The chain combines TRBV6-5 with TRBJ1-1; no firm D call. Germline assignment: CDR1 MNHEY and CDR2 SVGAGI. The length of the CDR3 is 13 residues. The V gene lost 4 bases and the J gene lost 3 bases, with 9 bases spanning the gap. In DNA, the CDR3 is TGTGCCAGCAGTTCCGATACCTACACTGAAGCTTTCTTT. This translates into CASSSDTYTEAFF.

The CDR3 bases are TGTGCCAGCAGTTCTAGACGAAACACCATATATTTT. It translates to CASSSRRNTIYF. The rearrangement uses TRBV12-3 or TRBV12-4 and TRBJ1-3, with D unresolved. This CDR3 is 12 amino acids long. V lost 4 bases, J lost 5 bases, and 6 bases lay in between.

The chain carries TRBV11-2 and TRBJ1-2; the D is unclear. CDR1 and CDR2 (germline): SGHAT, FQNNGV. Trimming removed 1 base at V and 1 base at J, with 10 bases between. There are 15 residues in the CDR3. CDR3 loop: CASSLGQRDNYGYTF. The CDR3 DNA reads TGTGCCAGCAGCTTAGGCCAGAGAGATAACTATGGCTACACCTTC.

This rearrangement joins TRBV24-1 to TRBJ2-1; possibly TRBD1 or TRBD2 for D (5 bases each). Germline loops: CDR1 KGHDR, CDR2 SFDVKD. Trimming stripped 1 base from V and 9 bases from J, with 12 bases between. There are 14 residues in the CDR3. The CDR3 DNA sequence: TGTGCCACCAGTGATTTTCGGGGCGGCCCTGAGCAGTTCTTC. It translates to CATSDFRGGPEQFF.

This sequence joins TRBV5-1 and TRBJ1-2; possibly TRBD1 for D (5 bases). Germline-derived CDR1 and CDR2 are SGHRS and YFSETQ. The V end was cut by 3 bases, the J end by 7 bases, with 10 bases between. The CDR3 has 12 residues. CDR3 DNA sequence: TGCGCCAGCAGCTCGTCAGGGACTGGCTACACCTTC. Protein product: CASSSSGTGYTF.

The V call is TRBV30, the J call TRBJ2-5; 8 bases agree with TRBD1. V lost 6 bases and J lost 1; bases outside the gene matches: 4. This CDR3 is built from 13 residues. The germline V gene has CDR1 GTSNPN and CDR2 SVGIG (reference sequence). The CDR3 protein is CACRRGPQETQYF. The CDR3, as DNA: TGTGCCTGTCGCAGGGGGCCCCAAGAGACCCAGTACTTC.

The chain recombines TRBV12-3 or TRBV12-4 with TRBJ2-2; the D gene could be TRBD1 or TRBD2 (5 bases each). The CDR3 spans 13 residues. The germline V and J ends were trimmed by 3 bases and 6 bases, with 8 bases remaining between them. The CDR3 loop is CASSFQGPGELFF. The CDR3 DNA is TGTGCCAGCAGTTTTCAGGGACCCGGGGAGCTGTTTTTT.

CDR3 coding DNA: TGTGCCAGCAGTCCATTCCTCTACGAGCAGTACTTC. Translated: CASSPFLYEQYF. V is TRBV27 and J is TRBJ2-7; D uncertain. The CDR3 spans 12 residues. Germline CDR1 reads MNHEY; CDR2 reads SMNVEV (reference sequence). The V gene lost 5 bases and the J gene lost 3 bases, with 8 bases spanning the gap.

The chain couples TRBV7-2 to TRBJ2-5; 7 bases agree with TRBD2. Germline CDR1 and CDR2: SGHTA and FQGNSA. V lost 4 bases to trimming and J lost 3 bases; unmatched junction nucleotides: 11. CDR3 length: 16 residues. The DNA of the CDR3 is TGTGCCAGCAGCTGGGGGGGGACGAGGAGAGAAGAGACCCAGTACTTC. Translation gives CASSWGGTRREETQYF.